Presented here are 21 T cell receptor beta chains from one specimen sequenced in a study of blood T cell repertoires in COVID-19. Only in-frame clones appear in the TCRdb table, and some are missing; sequencing was by immunoSEQ multiplex PCR. The table lists 55,000 to 65,000 clones, around 89% of them singletons. The sample taken for sequencing was peripheral blood. The receptors originated from a human donor with active COVID-19. The donor label of this sample is uncertain.

The V and J genes are TRBV7-2 and TRBJ1-2, with TRBD1 identical over 7 bases. Germline V CDR1 and CDR2: SGHTA, FQGNSA. With V trimmed by 3 bases and J by 6 bases, 4 bases remained unmatched. The CDR3 has 13 amino acids. The CDR3 region has the DNA TGTGCCAGCAGCTTGGGCAGGGGGAATGGCTACACCTTC. Protein product: CASSLGRGNGYTF.

The chain employs TRBV12-3 or TRBV12-4 and TRBJ1-2, with a weak D call TRBD1 (6 bases). This CDR3 has 12 amino acids. Between the trimmed V and J ends, which lost 5 bases and 4 bases, there was a span of 8 bases. This CDR3 reads CASSTGFYGYTF. The DNA of the CDR3 is TGTGCCAGCAGTACAGGGTTCTATGGCTACACCTTC.

The J gene is TRBJ2-7, the V gene TRBV21-1; no DNA check was done on the table's D call, TRBD1. TRBV21-1 is reported as a pseudogene. CDR3 length: 10 amino acids. The CDR3 spells CASAKGGQRF. CDR3 DNA: TGTGCCAGCGCCAAAGGGGGACAAAGATTC.

This clone was seen only once. The gene calls are TRBV19 and TRBJ2-5, with 7 positions matching TRBD2. The V and J ends lost 3 bases and 5 bases, in that order; junction bases with no gene match: 6. The CDR3 is made up of 14 amino acids. The germline V gene encodes CDR1 LNHDA and CDR2 SQIVND (reference sequence). CDR3: CASSMGGPPETQYF. The CDR3 DNA is TGTGCCAGTAGTATGGGAGGGCCTCCGGAGACCCAGTACTTC. The entire variable domain, with the rest obtained from reference TRBV19 and TRBJ2-5, is as follows: DGGITQSPKYLFRKEGQNVTLSCEQNLNHDAMYWYRQDPGQGLRLIYYSQIVNDFQKGDIAEGYSVSREKKESFPLTVTSAQKNPTAFYLCASSMGGPPETQYFGPGTRLLVL.

This clone came up once. V usage is TRBV2 and J usage is TRBJ1-5; D call uncertain. Trimming took 1 base from V and 1 from J, leaving 8 bases between them. CDR1 is SNHLY, CDR2 FYNNEI, per germline. The CDR3 runs to 15 residues. The CDR3 is CASSEGRVSNQPQHF. DNA for the CDR3: TGTGCCAGCAGTGAAGGGAGGGTAAGCAATCAGCCCCAGCATTTT.

V gene TRBV11-3 combines with J gene TRBJ2-3, with 7 nucleotides matching TRBD1. The CDR3 spans 15 residues. Losses at the gene ends were 4 bases for V and 3 bases for J; bases not matched to a gene: 7. Germline loops: CDR1 SGHNT, CDR2 YENEEA. The DNA for the CDR3 is TGTGCCAGCAGCTCCCGGGACAGCCCTACAGATACGCAGTATTTT. It is translated as CASSSRDSPTDTQYF.

DNA of the CDR3: TGTGCCAGCAGCTTTAGCGGGGTTGGCACAGATACGCAGTATTTT. It yields the protein CASSFSGVGTDTQYF. This chain links TRBV11-2 with TRBJ2-3, with 8 positions matching TRBD2. J was trimmed by 1 base and V by 3 bases; bases with no gene match: 3. This CDR3 has 15 residues. Germline assignment: CDR1 SGHAT and CDR2 FQNNGV.

The rearrangement links TRBV28 to TRBJ2-7; 9 bases fit TRBD2. The CDR3 consists of 17 residues. Germline V gives CDR1 MDHEN, CDR2 SYDVKM. Trimming removed 6 bases from V and 5 bases from J; junction bases left unmatched: 17. The CDR3 DNA is TGTGCCAGCAGGGTCGGGGTAGCGGGAGTACAGCCCCACGAGCAGTACTTC. This gives the protein CASRVGVAGVQPHEQYF.

This chain links TRBV11-2 with TRBJ1-3; D might be TRBD1 (5 bases). CDR3 length equals 17 residues. Trimming cost V 1 base and J 3 bases, with 16 bases left between them. Germline lookup yields CDR1 SGHAT and CDR2 FQNNGV. The CDR3, as DNA: TGTGCCAGCAGCTTAGCCCGTCAAGGGGCATATGGAAACACCATATATTTT. This encodes CASSLARQGAYGNTIYF.

The CDR3, as DNA: TGTGCCAGCAGTTACTTGACGGGACAGGGTAATTCACCCCTCCACTTT. It translates to CASSYLTGQGNSPLHF. The chain employs TRBV6-5 and TRBJ1-6; 9 nucleotides agree with TRBD1. The trim removed 1 base at V and 6 bases at J, leaving 4 bases unmatched. Germline CDR1 MNHEY, CDR2 SVGAGI. The CDR3 covers 16 residues.

The V and J genes are TRBV2 and TRBJ2-7; D is undetermined. V was shortened by 8 bases and J by 0 bases, with 11 bases between the two germline ends. The length of the CDR3 is 13 residues. In germline, CDR1 is SNHLY, CDR2 FYNNEI. CDR3 in amino acids: CASVAGFSYEQYF. In DNA, the CDR3 is TGTGCCAGCGTGGCAGGCTTCTCCTACGAGCAGTACTTC.

V is TRBV7-6 and J is TRBJ1-5, with a tentative D call TRBD1 (5 bases). The CDR3 consists of 15 residues. CDR1 is SGHVS and CDR2 is FNYEAQ in the germline V gene. V lost 5 bases and J lost 2, with 13 bases in between. The CDR3 DNA reads as TGTGCCAGCAGCCCAAGATCGGGGGGCAATCAGCCCCAGCATTTT. This codes for CASSPRSGGNQPQHF.

The chain recombines TRBV3-1 (or the pseudogene TRBV3-2) with TRBJ1-2, with D possibly TRBD1 on 6 matching bases. The germline V gene encodes CDR1 LGHDT and CDR2 YNNKEL (reference sequence). This CDR3 contains 16 residues. Trimming took 1 base from V and 7 from J, leaving 19 bases between them. CDR3 in DNA: TGTGCCAGCAGCCAAGCTCCCGTGGACAGCGGATCTGGCTACACCTTC. It specifies CASSQAPVDSGSGYTF.

This CDR3 reads CASSLNIRETQYF. The CDR3 DNA follows: TGTGCCAGCAGCTTGAATATTCGGGAGACCCAGTACTTC. The chain carries TRBV7-2 and TRBJ2-5; D uncertain. The V end lost 3 bases, the J end lost 5 bases, and 10 bases lay between the germline ends. The germline V gene has CDR1 SGHTA and CDR2 FQGNSA. The CDR3 sequence is 13 residues long. The whole variable domain, filled in from reference TRBV7-2 and TRBJ2-5, reads GAGVSQSPSNKVTEKGKDVELRCDPISGHTALYWYRQSLGQGLEFLIYFQGNSAPDKSGLPSDRFSAERTGGSVSTLTIQRTQQEDSAVYLCASSLNIRETQYFGPGTRLLVL.

The rearrangement uses TRBV6-6 and TRBJ2-5, with 7 bases matching TRBD1. This CDR3 has 13 amino acids. Germline CDR1 and CDR2: MNHNY and SVGAGI (reference sequence). V lost 7 bases and J lost 3; bases outside the gene matches: 5. CDR3 bases: TGTGCCAGCACCTACGGGACAGAAGAGACCCAGTACTTC. This codes for CASTYGTEETQYF.

The chain employs TRBV27 and TRBJ2-7; a possible D gene is TRBD1 (7 bases). Germline V gene data show CDR1 as MNHEY and CDR2 as SMNVEV (reference sequence). Between the trimmed V and J ends, which lost 0 bases and 4 bases, there was a span of 13 bases. The CDR3 runs to 15 residues. The CDR3 sequence is CASSLSIAGGYEQYF. For the CDR3, the DNA is TGTGCCAGCAGTTTATCGATAGCAGGGGGGTACGAGCAGTACTTC.

The J gene is TRBJ2-1, the V gene TRBV19, with 9 bases lining up with TRBD2. The trim removed 2 bases at V and 4 bases at J, leaving 6 bases unmatched. Per the germline V gene, CDR1 is LNHDA and CDR2 is SQIVND (reference sequence). The CDR3 length is 16 residues. In DNA form, the CDR3 reads TGTGCCAGTAGTATAACCAGCGGGGGGACTTACAATGAGCAGTTCTTC. Its translation is CASSITSGGTYNEQFF.

With regard to this clone: Compared with germline, one end of the junction differs, possibly owing to a read error. This rearrangement joins TRBV28 to TRBJ2-3; unclear D gene. The CDR3 has 11 amino acids. The germline V gene has CDR1 MDHEN and CDR2 SYDVKM. The CDR3 region has the DNA TGTGCCAGCAGTTTATATGACGGCGGAATTTTT. Protein: CASSLYDGGIF. Based on the CDR3 plus reference TRBV28 and TRBJ2-3, the full variable domain is DVKVTQSSRYLVKRTGEKVFLECVQDMDHENMFWYRQDPGLGLRLIYFSYDVKMKEKGDIPEGYSVSREKKERFSLILESASTNQTSMYLCASSLYDGGIFGPGTRLTVL.

The chain has TRBV9 and TRBJ2-1; 9 bases are shared with TRBD2. The germline gives CDR1 SGDLS, CDR2 YYNGEE. Unmatched junction bases numbered 2, after V lost 4 bases and J lost 0 bases. The CDR3 consists of 15 residues. The CDR3 sequence: CASSLSGSSYNEQFF. CDR3 bases: TGTGCCAGCAGCCTTAGCGGGAGCTCCTACAATGAGCAGTTCTTC.

The genes are TRBV18 and TRBJ1-1; TRBD1 is a possible D gene (6 bases). Germline V gene lookup returns CDR1 KGHSH and CDR2 LQKENI. V was trimmed by 6 bases and J by 5 bases, leaving 13 bases between them. The CDR3 totals 13 residues. CDR3 amino acids: CASSLNRATEAFF. The CDR3 DNA reads TGTGCCAGCTCGCTTAACAGGGCGACTGAAGCTTTCTTT.

V usage is TRBV11-3 and J usage is TRBJ2-2; a possible D gene is TRBD2 (6 bases). CDR1 is SGHNT, CDR2 YENEEA, per germline. With 0 bases removed from V and 4 bases from J, the gap between germline ends came to 18 bases. The CDR3 spans 18 residues. CDR3 DNA: TGTGCCAGCAGCTTAGATATTGACGCGGGGTCGGGCACCGGGGAGCTGTTTTTT. Its protein product is CASSLDIDAGSGTGELFF.